The rows below give T cell receptor beta chains drawn from one sample of a study of cytomegalovirus exposure and HLA in healthy donors. Repertoires were generated with immunoSEQ multiplex PCR, while TCRdb's copy carries only in-frame clones and drops some. This table holds some 130,000 clones, around 73% found once. Sequences were obtained from PBMCs. The source of these receptors is a middle-aged woman in good health and CMV-seronegative. Each CDR3 is given with its conserved first and last residue. Fields, in order: CDR3 protein, CDR3 DNA, D gene, clone size, V gene, J gene. The D gene is left open where the match is weak. Not every row has a clone size; where given, it reads once, few, many or a size class.

CDR3 protein: CASSPRDRSYNEQFF
CDR3 DNA: TGTGCCAGCAGTCCACGGGACAGGTCCTACAATGAGCAGTTCTTC
D gene: TRBD1
clone size: -
V gene: TRBV6-6
J gene: TRBJ2-1

CDR3 protein: CASRLGEGAPNTEAFF
CDR3 DNA: TGTGCAAGTCGCTTAGGAGAGGGGGCTCCGAACACTGAAGCTTTCTTT
D gene: -
clone size: -
V gene: TRBV12-2
J gene: TRBJ1-1

CDR3 protein: CASSSQGRENTEAFF
CDR3 DNA: TGTGCCAGCAGCAGTCAGGGCAGGGAGAACACTGAAGCTTTCTTT
D gene: -
clone size: -
V gene: TRBV21-1
J gene: TRBJ1-1

CDR3 protein: CASSKDFQEQYF
CDR3 DNA: TGTGCCAGCAGCAAAGATTTTCAGGAGCAGTACTTC
D gene: -
clone size: few
V gene: TRBV21-1
J gene: TRBJ2-7

CDR3 protein: CASSLQGASQETQYF
CDR3 DNA: TGCGCCAGCAGCTTACAGGGGGCTAGCCAAGAGACCCAGTACTTC
D gene: TRBD1
clone size: -
V gene: TRBV5-1
J gene: TRBJ2-5

CDR3 protein: CASSAGWSNTGELFF
CDR3 DNA: TGTGCCAGCAGTGCAGGGTGGTCGAACACCGGGGAGCTGTTTTTT
D gene: -
clone size: -
V gene: TRBV28
J gene: TRBJ2-2

CDR3 protein: CASGNLATSGELFF
CDR3 DNA: TGTGCCAGCGGGAACCTAGCGACGTCCGGGGAGCTGTTTTTT
D gene: -
clone size: -
V gene: TRBV7-3
J gene: TRBJ2-2

CDR3 protein: CASSSDGTGEQFF
CDR3 DNA: TGTGCCAGCAGCTCCGACGGTACAGGTGAACAGTTCTTC
D gene: -
clone size: -
V gene: TRBV7-6
J gene: TRBJ2-1

CDR3 protein: CASSSLEGAISTDTQYF
CDR3 DNA: TGCGCCAGCAGCTCTCTGGAGGGGGCCATTAGCACAGATACGCAGTATTTT
D gene: -
clone size: -
V gene: TRBV5-1
J gene: TRBJ2-3

CDR3 protein: CASSQGGGDDGYTF
CDR3 DNA: TGTGCCAGCAGCCAAGGAGGGGGCGACGATGGCTACACCTTC
D gene: TRBD1
clone size: -
V gene: TRBV4-2
J gene: TRBJ1-2

CDR3 protein: CASSLRDRVSYEQYF
CDR3 DNA: TGCGCCAGCAGCTTGAGGGACAGGGTGTCCTACGAGCAGTACTTC
D gene: TRBD1
clone size: once
V gene: TRBV5-1
J gene: TRBJ2-7

CDR3 protein: CASSEVLAGGTEQFF
CDR3 DNA: TGTGCCAGCAGTGAGGTACTAGCGGGGGGGACTGAGCAGTTCTTC
D gene: TRBD2
clone size: -
V gene: TRBV6-1
J gene: TRBJ2-1

CDR3 protein: CASSLGDSNTGELFF
CDR3 DNA: TGTGCCAGCAGCTTAGGGGACTCAAACACCGGGGAGCTGTTTTTT
D gene: -
clone size: -
V gene: TRBV7-6
J gene: TRBJ2-2

CDR3 protein: CASSLVKGVDTQYF
CDR3 DNA: TGTGCCAGCAGCTTAGTAAAAGGGGTGGATACGCAGTATTTT
D gene: -
clone size: -
V gene: TRBV7-2
J gene: TRBJ2-3

CDR3 protein: CASSLVGRGGDSYEQYF
CDR3 DNA: TGTGCCAGCAGCTTAGTAGGCCGCGGGGGGGACTCCTACGAGCAGTACTTC
D gene: TRBD2
clone size: -
V gene: TRBV7-8
J gene: TRBJ2-7

CDR3 protein: CASSPVQETQYF
CDR3 DNA: TGTGCCAGCAGCCCGGTACAAGAGACCCAGTACTTC
D gene: -
clone size: -
V gene: TRBV2
J gene: TRBJ2-5

CDR3 protein: CASSEPLTRTDTQYF
CDR3 DNA: TGTGCCAGCAGCGAGCCCCTTACCCGTACAGATACGCAGTATTTT
D gene: -
clone size: once
V gene: TRBV7-9
J gene: TRBJ2-3

CDR3 protein: CASSPPGGQIYNEQFF
CDR3 DNA: TGTGCCAGCTCACCACCAGGAGGACAGATCTACAATGAGCAGTTCTTC
D gene: -
clone size: -
V gene: TRBV18
J gene: TRBJ2-1

CDR3 protein: CAISATGNNSPLHF
CDR3 DNA: TGTGCCATCAGTGCGACAGGGAATAATTCACCCCTCCACTTT
D gene: TRBD1
clone size: -
V gene: TRBV10-3
J gene: TRBJ1-6

CDR3 protein: CASSQVDQGLETQYF
CDR3 DNA: TGCGCCAGCAGCCAAGTGGACCAGGGGTTAGAGACCCAGTACTTC
D gene: -
clone size: -
V gene: TRBV4-1
J gene: TRBJ2-5

CDR3 protein: CACYTGTGGNQPQHF
CDR3 DNA: TGTGCCTGCTATACCGGGACAGGGGGCAATCAGCCCCAGCATTTT
D gene: TRBD1
clone size: few
V gene: TRBV6-1
J gene: TRBJ1-5

CDR3 protein: CASSSERLAGEETQYF
CDR3 DNA: TGTGCCAGCAGCTCAGAAAGACTAGCGGGGGAAGAGACCCAGTACTTC
D gene: TRBD2
clone size: -
V gene: TRBV7-9
J gene: TRBJ2-5

CDR3 protein: CASSPETYNEQFF
CDR3 DNA: TGTGCCAGCAGCCCTGAGACCTACAATGAGCAGTTCTTC
D gene: -
clone size: -
V gene: TRBV5-5
J gene: TRBJ2-1

CDR3 protein: CASRARGGTYEQYF
CDR3 DNA: TGTGCCAGTCGCGCGCGGGGTGGAACCTACGAGCAGTACTTC
D gene: -
clone size: once
V gene: TRBV6-5
J gene: TRBJ2-7

CDR3 protein: CASKRQRGTDTQYF
CDR3 DNA: TGTGCCAGCAAACGCCAGCGGGGCACAGATACGCAGTATTTT
D gene: -
clone size: -
V gene: TRBV2
J gene: TRBJ2-3

CDR3 protein: CASSVGVGEADGYTF
CDR3 DNA: TGTGCCAGCAGCGTGGGTGTAGGGGAGGCAGATGGCTACACCTTC
D gene: -
clone size: -
V gene: TRBV9
J gene: TRBJ1-2

CDR3 protein: CASSLAVQVNTEAFF
CDR3 DNA: TGTGCCAGCAGCTTAGCGGTCCAGGTGAATACTGAAGCTTTCTTT
D gene: -
clone size: once
V gene: TRBV11-2
J gene: TRBJ1-1

CDR3 protein: CSAKLYGYTF
CDR3 DNA: TGCAGTGCTAAACTCTATGGCTACACCTTC
D gene: -
clone size: -
V gene: TRBV20-1
J gene: TRBJ1-2

CDR3 protein: CSVKRVGGELFF
CDR3 DNA: TGCAGCGTTAAGCGAGTAGGCGGGGAGCTGTTTTTT
D gene: -
clone size: few
V gene: TRBV29-1
J gene: TRBJ2-2

CDR3 protein: CATTSGQRFSYEQYF
CDR3 DNA: TGTGCCACCACCTCGGGACAAAGATTCTCCTACGAGCAGTACTTC
D gene: -
clone size: -
V gene: TRBV21-1
J gene: TRBJ2-7

CDR3 protein: CASSPDRANTEAFF
CDR3 DNA: TGCGCCAGCAGCCCTGACAGGGCGAACACTGAAGCTTTCTTT
D gene: TRBD1
clone size: few
V gene: TRBV5-1
J gene: TRBJ1-1

CDR3 protein: CAISESDGNYGYTF
CDR3 DNA: TGTGCCATCAGTGAAAGTGACGGGAACTATGGCTACACCTTC
D gene: -
clone size: once
V gene: TRBV10-3
J gene: TRBJ1-2

CDR3 protein: CASSRPIGRMNTEAFF
CDR3 DNA: TGTGCCAGCAGTCGGCCTATTGGGAGGATGAACACTGAAGCTTTCTTT
D gene: -
clone size: -
V gene: TRBV28
J gene: TRBJ1-1

CDR3 protein: CASARRGRGDYGYTF
CDR3 DNA: TGTGCCAGCGCTCGGAGGGGGCGTGGGGACTATGGCTACACCTTC
D gene: TRBD1
clone size: -
V gene: TRBV5-6
J gene: TRBJ1-2